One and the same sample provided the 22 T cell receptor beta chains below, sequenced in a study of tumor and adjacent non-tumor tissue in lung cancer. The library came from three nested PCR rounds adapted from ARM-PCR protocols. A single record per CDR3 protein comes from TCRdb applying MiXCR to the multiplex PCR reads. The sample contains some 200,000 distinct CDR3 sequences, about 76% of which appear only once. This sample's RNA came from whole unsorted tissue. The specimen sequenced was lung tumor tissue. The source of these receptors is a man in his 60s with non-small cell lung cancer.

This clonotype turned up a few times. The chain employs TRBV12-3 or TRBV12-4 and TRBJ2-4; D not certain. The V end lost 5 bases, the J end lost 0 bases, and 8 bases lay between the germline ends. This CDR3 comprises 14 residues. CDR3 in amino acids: CASSDTLAKNIQYF. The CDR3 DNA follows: TGTGCCAGCAGTGACACCCTAGCCAAAAACATTCAGTACTTC.

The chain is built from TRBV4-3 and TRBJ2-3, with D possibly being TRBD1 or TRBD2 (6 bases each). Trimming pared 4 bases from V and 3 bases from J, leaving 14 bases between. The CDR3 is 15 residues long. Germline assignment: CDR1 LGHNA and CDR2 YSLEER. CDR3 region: CASSPSRGPTDTQYF. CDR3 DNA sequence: TGCGCCAGCAGCCCCTCCCGGGGGCCGACAGATACGCAGTATTTT.

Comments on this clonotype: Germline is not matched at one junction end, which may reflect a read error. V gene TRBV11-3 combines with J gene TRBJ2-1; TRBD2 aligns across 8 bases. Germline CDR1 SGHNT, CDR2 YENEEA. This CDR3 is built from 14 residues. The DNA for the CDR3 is TGTGCCAGCAGCTTGAGCGGGAGCACCAATCAGCAGTTCTTC. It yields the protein CASSLSGSTNQQFF.

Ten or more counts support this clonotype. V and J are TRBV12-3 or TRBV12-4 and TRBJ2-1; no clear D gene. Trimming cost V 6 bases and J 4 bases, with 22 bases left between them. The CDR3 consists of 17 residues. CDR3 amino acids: CASSPRTVRNFYNEQFF. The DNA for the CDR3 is TGTGCCAGCAGCCCCCGGACCGTTAGGAATTTTTACAATGAGCAGTTCTTC.

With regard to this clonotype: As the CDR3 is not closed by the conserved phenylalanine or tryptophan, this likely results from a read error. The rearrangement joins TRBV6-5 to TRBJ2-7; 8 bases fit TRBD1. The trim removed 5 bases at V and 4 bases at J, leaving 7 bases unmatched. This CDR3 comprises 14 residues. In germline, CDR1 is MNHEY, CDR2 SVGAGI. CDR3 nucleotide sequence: TGTGCCAGCAGTCACCGGGACAGGCCATACGAGCAGTACTCA. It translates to CASSHRDRPYEQYS.

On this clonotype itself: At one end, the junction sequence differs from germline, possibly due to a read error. The CDR3 DNA sequence: TGTGCCAGCAGTTCTGCATTTTACGATGAACAGTTCTTC. Its protein product is CASSSAFYDEQFF. The chain uses TRBV11-2 and TRBJ2-1; D uncertain. The length of the CDR3 is 13 residues. Germline CDR1 is SGHAT and CDR2 is FQNNGV.

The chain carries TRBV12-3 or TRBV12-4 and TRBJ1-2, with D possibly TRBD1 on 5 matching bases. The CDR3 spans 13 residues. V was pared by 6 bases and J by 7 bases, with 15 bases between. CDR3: CASSATGTGGYTF. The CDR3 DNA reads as TGTGCCAGCAGCGCCACGGGGACTGGTGGCTACACCTTC.

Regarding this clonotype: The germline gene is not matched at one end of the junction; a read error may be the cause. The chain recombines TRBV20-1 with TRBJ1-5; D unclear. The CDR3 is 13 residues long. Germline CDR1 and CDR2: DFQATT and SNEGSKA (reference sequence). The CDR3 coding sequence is TGCAGTGCTAGAGTGGATGCGGATCAGTCCCAGCATTTT. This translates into CSARVDADQSQHF.

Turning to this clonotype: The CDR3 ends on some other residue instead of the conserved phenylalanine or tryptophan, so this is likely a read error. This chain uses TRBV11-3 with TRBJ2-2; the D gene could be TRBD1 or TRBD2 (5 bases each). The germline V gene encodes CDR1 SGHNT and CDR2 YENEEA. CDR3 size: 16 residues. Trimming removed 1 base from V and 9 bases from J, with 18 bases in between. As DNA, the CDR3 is TGTGCCAGCAGCTTAGGAGGGACCACCATTACTAGGGAGCTGTTTTGT. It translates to CASSLGGTTITRELFC.

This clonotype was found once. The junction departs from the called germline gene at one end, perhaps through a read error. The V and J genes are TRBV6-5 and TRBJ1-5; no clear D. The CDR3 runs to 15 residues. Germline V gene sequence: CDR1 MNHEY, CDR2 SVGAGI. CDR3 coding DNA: TGTACCAGCAGAGGCAGAGGGAAGGGCAATCAGCCCCAGCATTTT. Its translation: CTSRGRGKGNQPQHF.

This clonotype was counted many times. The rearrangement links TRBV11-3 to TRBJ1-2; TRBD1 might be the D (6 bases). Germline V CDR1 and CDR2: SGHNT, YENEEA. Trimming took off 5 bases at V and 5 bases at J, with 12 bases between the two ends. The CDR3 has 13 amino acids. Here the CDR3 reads CASSPSGEYGYTF. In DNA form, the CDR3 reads TGTGCCAGCAGCCCTTCAGGGGAGTATGGCTACACCTTC. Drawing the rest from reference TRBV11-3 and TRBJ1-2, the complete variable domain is EAGVVQSPRYKIIEKKQPVAFWCNPISGHNTLYWYLQNLGQGPELLIRYENEEAVDDSQLPKDRFSAERLKGVDSTLKIQPAELGDSAVYLCASSPSGEYGYTFGSGTRLTVV.

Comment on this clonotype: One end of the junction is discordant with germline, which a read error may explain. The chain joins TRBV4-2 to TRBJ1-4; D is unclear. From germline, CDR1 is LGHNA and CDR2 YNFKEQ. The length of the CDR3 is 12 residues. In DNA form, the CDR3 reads TGTGCCATCAGCCAAGATACATTGAGACTGTTTTTT. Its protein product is CAISQDTLRLFF.

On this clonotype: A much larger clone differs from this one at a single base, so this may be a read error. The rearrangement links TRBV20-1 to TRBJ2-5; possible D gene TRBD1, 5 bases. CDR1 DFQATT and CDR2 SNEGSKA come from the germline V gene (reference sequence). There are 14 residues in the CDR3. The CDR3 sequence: CSARDLDNQETHYF. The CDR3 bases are TGCAGTGCTAGAGATCTGGACAACCAAGAGACCCATTACTTC.

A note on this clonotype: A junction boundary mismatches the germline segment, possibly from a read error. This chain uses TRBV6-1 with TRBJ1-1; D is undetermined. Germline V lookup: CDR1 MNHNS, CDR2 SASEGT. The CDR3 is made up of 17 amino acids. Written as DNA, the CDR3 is TGTACCAGCAGTGCTCGGCGGGCGCAGGTCGGGATCACTGAAGCTTTCTTT. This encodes CTSSARRAQVGITEAFF.

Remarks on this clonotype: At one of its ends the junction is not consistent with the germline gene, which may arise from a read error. The CDR3 here is CASGLAGEVDKQYF. For the CDR3, the DNA is TGTGCCAGCGGACTAGCGGGAGAAGTAGATAAGCAGTATTTT. The chain is built from TRBV6-2 or TRBV6-3 and TRBJ2-3; 13 bases match TRBD2. This CDR3 is built from 14 residues. Germline V CDR1 and CDR2: MNHEY, SVGEGT.

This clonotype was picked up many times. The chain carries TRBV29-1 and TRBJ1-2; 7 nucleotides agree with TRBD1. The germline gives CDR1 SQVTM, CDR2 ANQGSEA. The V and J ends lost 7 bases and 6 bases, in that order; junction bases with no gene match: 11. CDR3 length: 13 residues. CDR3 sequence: CSALGGTEHGYTF. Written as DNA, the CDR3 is TGCAGCGCCTTAGGGGGGACAGAACATGGCTACACCTTC.

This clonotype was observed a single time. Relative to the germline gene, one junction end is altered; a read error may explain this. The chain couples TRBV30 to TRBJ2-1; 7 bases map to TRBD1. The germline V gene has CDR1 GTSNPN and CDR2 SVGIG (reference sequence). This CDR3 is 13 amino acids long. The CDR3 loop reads CAWMGTAYNEQLF. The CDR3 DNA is TGTGCCTGGATGGGGACAGCTTACAATGAGCAGCTCTTC.

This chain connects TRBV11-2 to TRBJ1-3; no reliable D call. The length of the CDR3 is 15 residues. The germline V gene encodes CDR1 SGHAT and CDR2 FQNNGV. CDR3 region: CVSSPASGPGNTIYF. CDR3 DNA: TGTGTTAGCAGCCCGGCCTCGGGTCCTGGAAACACCATATATTTT.

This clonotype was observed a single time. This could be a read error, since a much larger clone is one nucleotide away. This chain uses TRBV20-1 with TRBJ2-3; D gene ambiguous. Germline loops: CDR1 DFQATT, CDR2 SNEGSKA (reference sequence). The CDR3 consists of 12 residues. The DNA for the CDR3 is TGCTGTGCCATTTGGCCCCCAGATACGCAGTATTTT. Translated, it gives CCAIWPPDTQYF.

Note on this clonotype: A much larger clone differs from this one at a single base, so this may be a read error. CDR3 in DNA: TGCAGTGCTGAACCAAGCCACGAGCAGTACTTC. As protein: CSAEPSHEQYF. The chain combines TRBV20-1 with TRBJ2-7; D unclear. The CDR3 consists of 11 residues. V lost 5 bases and J lost 5, with 10 bases in between. The germline V gene encodes CDR1 DFQATT and CDR2 SNEGSKA (reference sequence).

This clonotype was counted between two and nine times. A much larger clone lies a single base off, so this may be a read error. This CDR3 reads CANSQARNTEAFF. In DNA form, the CDR3 reads TGCGCCAACAGCCAAGCCAGGAACACTGAAGCTTTCTTT. The rearrangement uses TRBV4-3 and TRBJ1-1; D gene ambiguous. Germline lookup yields CDR1 LGHNA and CDR2 YSLEER. There are 13 residues in the CDR3.

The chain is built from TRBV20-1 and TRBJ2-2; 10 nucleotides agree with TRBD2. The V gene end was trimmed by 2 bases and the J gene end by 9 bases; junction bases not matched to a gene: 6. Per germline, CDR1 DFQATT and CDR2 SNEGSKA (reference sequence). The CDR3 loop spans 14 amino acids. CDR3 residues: CSARPSGRTRELFF. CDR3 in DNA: TGCAGTGCTAGACCTAGCGGGAGAACCAGGGAGCTGTTTTTT.